The table lists the clone carrying this T cell receptor beta chain with a count of one. Original handling: For nucleated cells, counts were estimated from reference gene primer amplification. Measured with immunoSEQ multiplex PCR; TCRdb has only the in-frame clones, and not every one. For V, J and clone size, that table is used; D and trimming come from the DNA. The table includes 150,000 to 200,000 clones, 86% detected once. This sample was included in a study of blood T cell repertoires in COVID-19. Across the study: COVID-19 samples collected from the United States, Italy and Spain covered acute and convalescent phases. Nucleic acid was either cDNA or gDNA, and it came from T cells, B-cell-depleted T cells, or PBMCs.

The material sequenced was peripheral blood. The sequence was obtained from a man aged 60 to 69 with acute or convalescent COVID-19.

CDR3 DNA sequence: TGCGCCAGCAGCCCCCAGGGGAACAGGGCGCAAGAGACCCAGTACTTC. Translated: CASSPQGNRAQETQYF. The genes are TRBV4-1 and TRBJ2-5; D is perhaps TRBD1 (6 bases). V was cut by 4 bases and J by 2 bases, with 17 bases left in between. Looked up from germline, CDR1 is MGHRA and CDR2 is YSYEKL. The CDR3 has 16 residues.